This TCR beta chain was identified during a study of early T cells in non-severe SARS-CoV-2 infection. Study summary: Sequenced bulk RNA came from whole blood that was unsorted, and chains were unpaired. Points from the study as a whole: In VDJdb matching, anti-spike CD8 responses were favored while private and CD4 specificities went missing.

V was shortened by 1 base and J by 5 bases, with 8 bases between the two germline ends. CDR1 is PRHDT, CDR2 FYEKMQ, per germline (reference sequence). There are 13 residues in the CDR3. In the library, individual cDNA molecules carried attached unique molecular identifiers. Using its own MiXCR run on the 5' RACE reads, TCRdb lists one record per CDR3 protein. The sample yields approximately 110,000 distinct CDR3 sequences, around 14% seen once. This clonotype has a count of ten or more. Its cognate antigen is unknown. The rearrangement uses TRBV13 and TRBJ2-5; no reliable D call. The sample comprised whole blood. The sequence came from an adult who was a healthcare worker with PCR-confirmed SARS-CoV-2 infection or an uninfected control (not recorded which). DNA of the CDR3: TGTGCCAGCAGCTTAGCCAGTCGGGAGACCCAGTACTTC. It codes for CASSLASRETQYF.